The TCR beta chain under discussion was sequenced for a study of T cell responses to AZD1222 COVID-19 vaccine. Study in general: Doses given second, at about 4 or about 12 weeks, were pooled. Regarding the study as a whole: Targets within unmutated variant regions were reportedly found for nearly half of spike-specific TCRs. Spike-specific TCR breadth and depth went up after people got two AZD1222 doses.

With respect to this clone: Its specificity is not known.

Method: immunoSEQ multiplex PCR; TCRdb's copy keeps in-frame clones and lacks some. Of 200,000 to 300,000 clones listed, 80% to 95% are singletons. The input for sequencing was peripheral blood, taken on day 0 of AZD1222 vaccination. The TCR originated in an adult in good health.

Here the CDR3 DNA reads TGTGCCAGCAGCTCAGGGACCTTTATTTACTACGAGCAGTACTTC. It specifies CASSSGTFIYYEQYF. This sequence joins TRBV28 and TRBJ2-7; either TRBD1 or TRBD2 may fit D (5 bases each). CDR1 MDHEN and CDR2 SYDVKM come from the germline V gene. The CDR3 has 15 amino acids. The germline V and J ends were trimmed by 6 bases and 3 bases, with 18 bases remaining between them.